One sample yielded the 13 T cell receptor beta chains listed below, sequenced in a study of OX40 agonist ivuxolimab in advanced cancers. Sequencing used immunoSEQ multiplex PCR; TCRdb keeps in-frame clones, though not all of them. Altogether 75,000 to 80,000 clones are present, approximately 87% being singletons, with the ten largest covering approximately 0.5%. This specimen was CD4+ or CD8+ T cells sorted from blood, taken in a trial of the OX40 agonist ivuxolimab. Receptors originate from an adult with an advanced solid tumor such as melanoma, head and neck, liver or kidney cancer.

The chain has TRBV4-1 and TRBJ2-1; D unresolved. The CDR3 is 13 residues long. The V gene's germline CDR1 is MGHRA and CDR2 YSYEKL. V dropped 0 bases and J dropped 16 bases, with 16 bases sitting between them. This CDR3 reads CASSQEFRIEHFF. In DNA form, the CDR3 reads TGCGCCAGCAGCCAAGAATTCAGAATCGAACACTTCTTC.

The rearrangement uses TRBV19 and TRBJ2-5; TRBD1 might be the D (6 bases). Germline V gives CDR1 LNHDA, CDR2 SQIVND (reference sequence). This CDR3 contains 17 residues. V was clipped by 7 bases and J by 4 bases, with 25 bases between them. CDR3 sequence reads: CASTITHGQIARETQYF. CDR3 bases: TGTGCCAGTACCATAACCCACGGACAGATAGCGAGAGAGACCCAGTACTTC. The full variable domain, with the rest looked up from reference TRBV19 and TRBJ2-5, is DGGITQSPKYLFRKEGQNVTLSCEQNLNHDAMYWYRQDPGQGLRLIYYSQIVNDFQKGDIAEGYSVSREKKESFPLTVTSAQKNPTAFYLCASTITHGQIARETQYFGPGTRLLVL.

This chain uses TRBV2 with TRBJ1-4; D is unclear. This CDR3 is built from 12 residues. Germline loops: CDR1 SNHLY, CDR2 FYNNEI. Trimming took 4 bases from V and 8 from J, leaving 8 bases between them. The CDR3 protein is CASSVLVEKLFF. As DNA, the CDR3 is TGTGCCAGCAGTGTGTTGGTCGAAAAACTGTTTTTT.

CDR3 sequence reads: CAWSAPPENYGYTF. Here the CDR3 DNA reads TGTGCCTGGAGTGCCCCCCCGGAGAACTATGGCTACACCTTC. V gene TRBV30 combines with J gene TRBJ1-2, with D hard to call. Trimming cost V 1 base and J 2 bases, with 11 bases left between them. CDR1 and CDR2 from the germline V gene are GTSNPN and SVGIG (reference sequence). The CDR3 runs 14 residues.

CDR3 amino acids: CASSFGTFTYEQYF. CDR3 sequence (DNA): TGTGCCAGCAGCTTCGGGACGTTCACCTACGAGCAGTACTTC. J is TRBJ2-7 and V is TRBV11-2; either TRBD1 or TRBD2 may fit D (5 bases each). Per germline, CDR1 SGHAT and CDR2 FQNNGV. V was clipped by 3 bases and J by 2 bases, with 11 bases between them. This CDR3 spans 14 amino acids.

The V and J genes are TRBV19 and TRBJ1-6; 9 bases agree with TRBD1. The germline CDR1 and CDR2 sequences are LNHDA and SQIVND (reference sequence). Trimming removed 11 bases from V and 7 bases from J; junction bases left unmatched: 6. There are 13 residues in the CDR3. This CDR3 reads CAARDRENSPLHF. In nucleotides, the CDR3 is TGTGCCGCCCGGGACAGGGAAAATTCACCCCTCCACTTT. Using reference TRBV19 and TRBJ1-6 for the parts outside the CDR3, the full variable domain is DGGITQSPKYLFRKEGQNVTLSCEQNLNHDAMYWYRQDPGQGLRLIYYSQIVNDFQKGDIAEGYSVSREKKESFPLTVTSAQKNPTAFYLCAARDRENSPLHFGNGTRLTVT.

This clone was observed a handful of times. The rearrangement uses TRBV2 and TRBJ1-3; no firm D call. The CDR3 totals 12 residues. The germline CDR1 and CDR2 sequences are SNHLY and FYNNEI. V was cut by 8 bases and J by 8 bases, with 13 bases left in between. In DNA, the CDR3 is TGTGCCAGCCGAATAGGGAGGGACACCATATATTTT. Amino acid sequence: CASRIGRDTIYF. Full variable domain (remainder filled in from reference TRBV2 and TRBJ1-3): EPEVTQTPSHQVTQMGQEVILRCVPISNHLYFYWYRQILGQKVEFLVSFYNNEISEKSEIFDDQFSVERPDGSNFTLKIRSTKLEDSAMYFCASRIGRDTIYFGEGSWLTVV.

The rearrangement uses TRBV30 and TRBJ1-2, with 9 bases fitting TRBD1. The V and J ends lost 3 bases and 5 bases, in that order; junction bases with no gene match: 1. This CDR3 comprises 12 residues. The germline CDR1 and CDR2 sequences are GTSNPN and SVGIG (reference sequence). CDR3 amino acids: CAWSGTGYGYTF. In nucleotides, the CDR3 is TGTGCCTGGAGCGGGACAGGGTATGGCTACACCTTC.

V usage is TRBV2 and J usage is TRBJ2-5, with 9 bases lining up with TRBD2. The V gene end was trimmed by 10 bases and the J gene end by 5 bases; junction bases not matched to a gene: 14. The CDR3 runs to 15 residues. Germline V gives CDR1 SNHLY, CDR2 FYNNEI. The CDR3 region is CATSTGGRAVETQYF. The CDR3 coding sequence is TGTGCCACCTCGACTGGCGGGAGGGCAGTGGAGACCCAGTACTTC.

V and J are TRBV18 and TRBJ2-7; a possible D gene is TRBD1 (6 bases). CDR1 and CDR2 from the germline V gene are KGHSH and LQKENI. This CDR3 is 14 amino acids long. V shed 2 bases and J shed 6 bases, with 14 bases lying between them. The CDR3 protein is CASSPYEGGSEQYF. DNA of the CDR3: TGTGCCAGCTCACCATACGAAGGGGGAAGCGAGCAGTACTTC. The complete variable domain, with remaining parts taken from reference TRBV18 and TRBJ2-7, reads NAGVMQNPRHLVRRRGQEARLRCSPMKGHSHVYWYRQLPEEGLKFMVYLQKENIIDESGMPKERFSAEFPKEGPSILRIQQVVRGDSAAYFCASSPYEGGSEQYFGPGTRLTVT.

This chain joins TRBV5-4 and TRBJ2-7; 10 bases align to TRBD2. Germline V gene lookup returns CDR1 SGHNT and CDR2 YYREEE (reference sequence). The CDR3 spans 16 residues. The trim removed 4 bases at V and 5 bases at J, leaving 12 bases unmatched. In nucleotides, the CDR3 is TGTGCCAGCAGCCCCCCCCGAGCGGGGGGGCACCACGAGCAGTACTTC. Translating gives CASSPPRAGGHHEQYF. Based on the CDR3 plus reference TRBV5-4 and TRBJ2-7, the full variable domain is ETGVTQSPTHLIKTRGQQVTLRCSSQSGHNTVSWYQQALGQGPQFIFQYYREEENGRGNFPPRFSGLQFPNYSSELNVNALELDDSALYLCASSPPRAGGHHEQYFGPGTRLTVT.

J is TRBJ2-1 and V is TRBV4-1; TRBD1 matches at 11 bases. This CDR3 region has 19 residues. Trimming at V came to 3 bases and at J to 9 bases, leaving 19 bases not matched to a gene. CDR1 MGHRA and CDR2 YSYEKL come from the germline V gene. The CDR3 loop is CASSQLSSPGQGVAGEQFF. CDR3 nucleotides: TGCGCCAGCAGCCAGCTATCCTCACCGGGACAGGGGGTGGCCGGTGAGCAGTTCTTC.

As regards this clone: The identical CDR3 is also encoded by other nucleotide sequences in the sample. This chain uses TRBV7-2 with TRBJ1-5; D remains ambiguous. There are 13 residues in the CDR3. CDR1 and CDR2 from the germline V gene are SGHTA and FQGNSA. Trimming cost V 5 bases and J 0 bases, with 5 bases left between them. The CDR3 DNA reads TGTGCCAGCAGCCCGGATAGCAATCAGCCCCAGCATTTT. This sequence encodes CASSPDSNQPQHF.